These T cell receptor beta chains were read from a single sample in a study of beta chain features in type 1 diabetes. Only in-frame clones appear in the TCRdb table, and some are missing; sequencing was by immunoSEQ multiplex PCR. The sample holds about 320,000 clones, approximately 14% seen once. Sequencing was carried out using central memory CD4+ T cells from blood. These receptors came from a young man in good health. The CDR3 runs from the conserved cysteine through the conserved F or W. A D gene is named only where the DNA matches it firmly. Clone size is not always given. Where it is, it says once, few, many or a class for expanded clones.

J	size	D	V	CDR3	DNA
TRBJ2-2	.	TRBD2	TRBV6-5	CASSLTSGRAGELFF	TGTGCCAGCAGCTTGACTAGCGGGAGAGCCGGGGAGCTGTTTTTT
TRBJ1-2	.	.	TRBV4-3	CASSQDRGGWDGYTF	TGCGCCAGCAGCCAAGATCGGGGAGGATGGGATGGCTACACCTTC
TRBJ2-1	.	TRBD2	TRBV7-3	CASSPSGSVYEQFF	TGTGCCAGCAGCCCTAGCGGGAGTGTCTATGAGCAGTTCTTC
TRBJ2-2	few	TRBD1	TRBV6-6	CASSTQGATLTGELFF	TGTGCCAGCAGCACACAGGGGGCAACGTTAACCGGGGAGCTGTTTTTT
TRBJ2-3	.	TRBD2	TRBV18	CASSRTGTNLTDTQYF	TGTGCCAGCTCCCGGACCGGGACTAACCTCACAGATACGCAGTATTTT
TRBJ2-6	few	TRBD1	TRBV7-2	CASSPNPGTGTGANVLTF	TGTGCCAGCAGCCCAAATCCCGGGACAGGGACCGGGGCCAACGTCCTGACTTTC
TRBJ1-1	.	TRBD1	TRBV5-1	CASSLLQEGASAEAFF	TGCGCCAGCAGCTTGTTACAGGAGGGGGCTTCAGCTGAAGCTTTCTTT
TRBJ1-5	few	TRBD1	TRBV5-6	CASSRRQGQGQPQHF	TGTGCCAGCAGCAGACGACAGGGACAGGGTCAGCCCCAGCATTTT
TRBJ1-2	many	.	TRBV4-3	CASSQDLGADYGYTF	TGCGCCAGCAGCCAAGATTTGGGGGCTGACTATGGCTACACCTTC
TRBJ1-2	.	TRBD1	TRBV2	CASRDRQGISGYTF	TGTGCCAGCAGGGACCGACAGGGGATCTCTGGCTACACCTTC
TRBJ1-4	.	.	TRBV6-5	CASRVSGKNEKLFF	TGTGCCAGCAGGGTCTCGGGGAAGAATGAAAAACTGTTTTTT
TRBJ2-7	many	.	TRBV6-5	CASSYSGGGTYEQYF	TGTGCCAGCAGTTACTCGGGGGGGGGCACCTACGAGCAGTACTTC
TRBJ2-3	few	.	TRBV5-1	CASSLEQGLRGYTQYF	TGCGCCAGCAGCTTGGAGCAAGGACTGCGCGGGTATACGCAGTATTTT
TRBJ2-2	.	.	TRBV4-3	CASSQEFVRLAGELFF	TGCGCCAGCAGCCAAGAGTTTGTGAGACTAGCCGGGGAGCTGTTTTTT
TRBJ2-3	.	TRBD1	TRBV12-5	CASDVDGQVAQYF	TGTGCTAGTGACGTAGACGGACAGGTAGCGCAGTATTTT
TRBJ1-5	.	.	TRBV11-2	CASSGSGGNQPQHF	TGTGCCAGCAGCGGAAGTGGGGGCAATCAGCCCCAGCATTTT
TRBJ2-5	.	TRBD2	TRBV5-6	CASSLGGLAGETQYF	TGTGCCAGCAGCTTGGGGGGACTAGCCGGAGAGACCCAGTACTTC